The next 24 T cell receptor beta chains were all read from a single sample in a study of cytomegalovirus exposure and HLA in healthy donors. Sequencing was performed with immunoSEQ multiplex PCR; in TCRdb, only in-frame clones are kept and a portion is missing. Seen here are about 120,000 clones, around 87% observed once, and the top ten hold around 6%. The sample consisted of PBMCs. These TCRs come from a woman younger than 35 in good health and CMV-seropositive.

Here the CDR3 DNA reads TGTGCCAGTAGTACGGCAGGCGCCTACGAGCAGTACTTC. Translated, it gives CASSTAGAYEQYF. The rearrangement links TRBV19 to TRBJ2-7; D not resolved. V shed 4 bases and J shed 2 bases, with 9 bases lying between them. The length of the CDR3 is 13 residues. Germline values: CDR1 LNHDA, CDR2 SQIVND (reference sequence).

The chain employs TRBV18 and TRBJ1-1, with D maybe TRBD1 (5 bases). The CDR3 has 14 residues. The germline CDR1 and CDR2 sequences are KGHSH and LQKENI. Trimming shortened V by 3 bases and J by 1 base, and 9 bases separated the two germline ends. The DNA for the CDR3 is TGTGCCAGCTCACCCTATGACAGGAACACTGAAGCTTTCTTT. Protein product: CASSPYDRNTEAFF.

This chain links TRBV5-5 with TRBJ1-4; TRBD1 matches 7 bases. The CDR3 is 15 amino acids. From germline, CDR1 is SGHKS and CDR2 YYEKEE (reference sequence). V lost 0 bases and J lost 2; bases outside the gene matches: 1. This CDR3 reads CASSLVRGTNEKLFF. The DNA for the CDR3 is TGTGCCAGCAGCTTGGTCAGGGGGACTAATGAAAAACTGTTTTTT.

The V gene is TRBV4-2, the J gene TRBJ2-1; 8 positions agree with TRBD1. Trimming took 4 bases from V and 4 from J; bases not matched to a gene: 6. The CDR3 sequence is 15 residues long. The germline V gene encodes CDR1 LGHNA and CDR2 YNFKEQ. The CDR3 DNA is TGTGCCAGCAGCCCCCGGACAGGGTATTACAATGAGCAGTTCTTC. Translation: CASSPRTGYYNEQFF.

This clone was seen a single time. The rearrangement joins TRBV9 to TRBJ2-2, with 7 bases matching TRBD1. The CDR3 runs 14 residues. V was pared by 4 bases and J by 5 bases, with 5 bases of the junction left unmatched. CDR1 and CDR2 from the germline V gene are SGDLS and YYNGEE. In DNA form, the CDR3 reads TGTGCCAGCAGCCCAGGGGGAGCTACCGGGGAGCTGTTTTTT. It yields the protein CASSPGGATGELFF.

This chain joins TRBV6-5 and TRBJ2-3; D is possibly TRBD1 (5 bases). The V end was cut by 7 bases, the J end by 0 bases, with 11 bases between. Per the germline V gene, CDR1 is MNHEY and CDR2 is SVGAGI. This CDR3 spans 14 amino acids. The CDR3 protein is CASKQGTSTDTQYF. CDR3 sequence (DNA): TGTGCCAGCAAGCAGGGAACTAGCACAGATACGCAGTATTTT.

This sequence joins TRBV30 and TRBJ1-2; the D gene is possibly TRBD1 (5 bases). The germline V and J ends were trimmed by 2 bases and 3 bases, with 25 bases remaining between them. The CDR3 spans 18 residues. Germline CDR1 and CDR2: GTSNPN and SVGIG (reference sequence). Here the CDR3 reads CAWSPSPLDTEFHYGYTF. CDR3 nucleotide sequence: TGTGCCTGGAGTCCCTCCCCCTTGGACACCGAGTTTCACTATGGCTACACCTTC.

The rearrangement links TRBV5-6 to TRBJ2-7, with 9 nucleotides matching TRBD2. The CDR3 covers 13 residues. V trimming: 4 bases; J trimming: 6 bases; junction bases outside the gene matches: 5. The V gene's germline CDR1 is SGHDT and CDR2 YYEEEE. The CDR3 DNA reads TGTGCCAGCAGCATGGGGACTAGCAGCGAGCAGTACTTC. Its protein product is CASSMGTSSEQYF.

This chain joins TRBV7-2 and TRBJ1-5; D is possibly TRBD1 (6 bases). CDR3 length equals 14 residues. V was cut by 4 bases and J by 6 bases, with 13 bases left in between. Germline-derived CDR1 and CDR2 are SGHTA and FQGNSA. The DNA for the CDR3 is TGTGCCAGCAGCTCAACAGGGTCTGGTCAGCCCCAGCATTTT. As protein: CASSSTGSGQPQHF.

This chain links TRBV6-5 with TRBJ1-5; TRBD1 matches 10 bases. The CDR3 is 14 amino acids. Per the germline V gene, CDR1 is MNHEY and CDR2 is SVGAGI. V dropped 5 bases and J dropped 8; count of bases not matched to a gene: 6. CDR3 loop: CASSRQGAWEPQHF. The CDR3 coding sequence is TGTGCCAGCAGTCGACAGGGGGCATGGGAGCCCCAGCATTTT.

V and J are TRBV6-6 and TRBJ2-7; tentative D call: TRBD1 (6 bases). The V end was cut by 6 bases, the J end by 0 bases, with 12 bases between. The CDR3 consists of 14 residues. CDR1 and CDR2 (germline): MNHNY, SVGAGI (reference sequence). Here the CDR3 reads CASRDSIISYEQYF. The CDR3 region has the DNA TGTGCCAGCAGGGACAGCATCATCTCCTACGAGCAGTACTTC.

The V gene is TRBV19, the J gene TRBJ1-2, with 7 nucleotides matching TRBD1. Germline CDR1 reads LNHDA; CDR2 reads SQIVND (reference sequence). This CDR3 contains 14 residues. The V and J ends lost 5 bases and 2 bases, in that order; junction bases with no gene match: 5. This CDR3 is CASSPWGQNYGYTF. The CDR3 coding sequence is TGTGCCAGTAGTCCCTGGGGACAGAACTATGGCTACACCTTC.

The chain couples TRBV10-3 to TRBJ1-1; D not resolved. Germline V gene sequence: CDR1 ENHRY, CDR2 SYGVKD. V lost 0 bases to trimming and J lost 0 bases, with 5 bases between them. This CDR3 region has 14 residues. The CDR3 here is CAISESQLNTEAFF. The CDR3 coding sequence is TGTGCCATCAGTGAGTCTCAGTTGAACACTGAAGCTTTCTTT.

This sequence joins TRBV19 and TRBJ2-4; tentative D call: TRBD1 (6 bases). CDR1 and CDR2 from the germline V gene are LNHDA and SQIVND (reference sequence). The CDR3 covers 16 residues. Deletions cut 6 bases from V and 5 bases from J, with 20 bases between. CDR3 DNA: TGTGCCAGTAGCCGTGGGGCGAGACAGGTCCAAAACATTCAGTACTTC. This codes for CASSRGARQVQNIQYF.

The genes are TRBV6-5 and TRBJ1-1; 9 nucleotides align to TRBD1. J gave up 11 bases and V 6 bases, and 10 bases lay outside the gene matches. The CDR3 contains 13 residues. From germline, CDR1 is MNHEY and CDR2 SVGAGI. This CDR3 is CASRYLGQGVAFF. The CDR3 region has the DNA TGTGCCAGCAGATATCTGGGACAGGGAGTGGCTTTCTTT.

The chain recombines TRBV5-1 with TRBJ1-3, with TRBD1 matching over 11 bases. Looked up from germline, CDR1 is SGHRS and CDR2 is YFSETQ. This CDR3 has 16 residues. The V segment lost 3 bases and the J segment 2 bases; nucleotides outside the gene matches: 4. The DNA for the CDR3 is TGCGCCAGCAGCTCGGGACAGGGGGTGACTGGAAACACCATATATTTT. Translation gives CASSSGQGVTGNTIYF.

V is TRBV2 and J is TRBJ2-3; 12 nucleotides align to TRBD1. Germline-derived CDR1 and CDR2 are SNHLY and FYNNEI. The J segment lost 1 base and the V segment lost 3 bases, leaving 5 bases of the junction unmatched. The length of the CDR3 is 17 residues. The CDR3, as DNA: TGTGCCAGCAGTGATGGGACAGGGGGCTTTGGCACAGATACGCAGTATTTT. Protein product: CASSDGTGGFGTDTQYF.

Worth noting for this clone: Different DNA sequences within this sample yield the same CDR3. The chain joins TRBV11-2 to TRBJ2-7, with 8 bases identical to TRBD1. This CDR3 is built from 13 residues. Germline loops: CDR1 SGHAT, CDR2 FQNNGV. J was trimmed by 3 bases and V by 3 bases; bases with no gene match: 1. Here the CDR3 reads CASSFGQGYEQYF. The CDR3 bases are TGTGCCAGCAGCTTTGGACAGGGCTACGAGCAGTACTTC.

The rearrangement links TRBV7-8 to TRBJ1-1; D unclear. The CDR3 has 14 amino acids. Trimming removed 3 bases at V and 1 base at J, with 9 bases between. Looked up from germline, CDR1 is SGHVS and CDR2 is FQNEAQ. For the CDR3, the DNA is TGTGCCAGCAGCTTTGTTAGATGGAACACTGAAGCTTTCTTT. Protein product: CASSFVRWNTEAFF.

The chain links TRBV7-9 to TRBJ1-4; TRBD1 matches at 7 bases. The CDR3 covers 15 residues. The ends lost 4 bases at V and 8 bases at J; junction bases unmatched: 10. Germline V gene data show CDR1 as SEHNR and CDR2 as FQNEAQ (reference sequence). CDR3 sequence reads: CASSWTTGVGEKLFF. Written as DNA, the CDR3 is TGTGCCAGCAGCTGGACTACAGGGGTCGGGGAAAAACTGTTTTTT.

V gene TRBV5-5 combines with J gene TRBJ1-5, with 8 bases aligning to TRBD1. The CDR3 has 20 residues. The V gene end was trimmed by 1 base and the J gene end by 0 bases; junction bases not matched to a gene: 15. Germline lookup yields CDR1 SGHKS and CDR2 YYEKEE (reference sequence). In DNA, the CDR3 is TGTGCCAGCAGCTTGTTCGGGACAGGCCAACATACGGGTAGCAATCAGCCCCAGCATTTT. Protein product: CASSLFGTGQHTGSNQPQHF. The entire variable domain, with the rest obtained from reference TRBV5-5 and TRBJ1-5, is as follows: DAGVTQSPTHLIKTRGQQVTLRCSPISGHKSVSWYQQVLGQGPQFIFQYYEKEERGRGNFPDRFSARQFPNYSSELNVNALLLGDSALYLCASSLFGTGQHTGSNQPQHFGDGTRLSIL.

This rearrangement joins TRBV7-9 to TRBJ2-3; D perhaps matches TRBD1 (7 bases). The V gene's germline CDR1 is SEHNR and CDR2 FQNEAQ (reference sequence). The CDR3 extends over 13 amino acids. CDR3 residues: CAIRGARADTQYF. Written as DNA, the CDR3 is TGTGCTATCAGGGGGGCGAGGGCAGATACGCAGTATTTT. Full variable domain (remainder filled in from reference TRBV7-9 and TRBJ2-3): DTGVSQNPRHKITKRGQNVTFRCDPISEHNRLYWYRQTLGQGPEFLTYFQNEAQLEKSRLLSDRFSAERPKGSFSTLEIQRTEQGDSAMYLCAIRGARADTQYFGPGTRLTVL.

The rearrangement links TRBV7-9 to TRBJ1-2; TRBD1 is a possible D gene (6 bases). The CDR3 consists of 11 residues. Germline CDR1 and CDR2: SEHNR and FQNEAQ (reference sequence). The V gene lost 2 bases and the J gene lost 8 bases, with 6 bases spanning the gap. DNA of the CDR3: TGTGCCAGCAGCTTAAGGGGGGGCTACACCTTC. It translates to CASSLRGGYTF. Drawing the rest from reference TRBV7-9 and TRBJ1-2, the complete variable domain is DTGVSQNPRHKITKRGQNVTFRCDPISEHNRLYWYRQTLGQGPEFLTYFQNEAQLEKSRLLSDRFSAERPKGSFSTLEIQRTEQGDSAMYLCASSLRGGYTFGSGTRLTVV.

This chain uses TRBV13 with TRBJ1-6; 7 positions match TRBD1. Germline assignment: CDR1 PRHDT and CDR2 FYEKMQ (reference sequence). There are 17 residues in the CDR3. The V segment lost 4 bases and the J segment 7 bases; nucleotides outside the gene matches: 13. The CDR3 sequence is CASSSQKTGTENSPLHF. The CDR3, as DNA: TGTGCCAGCAGCTCTCAAAAGACCGGGACAGAGAATTCACCCCTCCACTTT.